These T cell receptor beta chains were read from a single sample in a study of response to subunit inactivated influenza vaccine. TCRdb re-called the RT-PCR reads through MiXCR, storing one row per CDR3 protein. The data show around 540,000 distinct CDR3 sequences, about 11% seen once. Material: PBMCs from blood, obtained on the day of vaccination. The receptor source for this set is a man aged 45-65 years who received an inactivated influenza vaccine. Each CDR3 is given without its conserved first and last residue.

TRBJ2-7	TRBV5-6	ASSEQVTYEQY
TRBJ2-5	TRBV29-1	SVEVSSRQTQY
TRBJ2-1	TRBV14	ASSQHTGLNEQF
TRBJ1-4	TRBV15	ATSSYSGTPNEKLF
TRBJ2-7	TRBV5-1	ASSPIGDRLYEQY
TRBJ2-7	TRBV3-1	ASSQSRAGWMVEQY
TRBJ2-2	TRBV11-3	ASSSSGGGGELF
TRBJ2-5	TRBV5-4	ASSLRVATGGGETQY
TRBJ2-1	TRBV11-2	ASSLSGRAFYNEQF
TRBJ2-7	TRBV5-1	ASSLAWPTYEQY
TRBJ2-5	TRBV9	ASSVGPTGAGETQY
TRBJ2-1	TRBV29-1	SAVLADPYNEQF
TRBJ1-2	TRBV4-1	ASSQDYKTAAYGYT
TRBJ2-1	TRBV5-1	ASSLGTSGTYNEQF
TRBJ1-5	TRBV6-2/TRBV6-3	ASSQYPGPLGQPQH
TRBJ1-1	TRBV7-6	ASSQDRGSFMNTEAF
TRBJ1-1	TRBV10-3	AIREQRNTEAF
TRBJ1-2	TRBV6-1	ASTSPSGGRYT
TRBJ2-1	TRBV7-9	ASSLAPLSYNEQF
TRBJ2-1	TRBV9	ASSVPGGNEQF
TRBJ2-1	TRBV7-2	ASSIAEGLAVEQF
TRBJ2-2	TRBV27	ASRPRPAGRATGELF
TRBJ2-2	TRBV12-3/TRBV12-4	ANTRGGELF
TRBJ1-1	TRBV12-3/TRBV12-4	ASTKGHRNTEAF
TRBJ2-2	TRBV6-1	ASRRRGPESTGELF
TRBJ2-1	TRBV29-1	SVVVGGYNEQF